This T cell receptor (beta chain) was sequenced during a study of radiation and T cells in renal cell carcinoma. The germline gives CDR1 SGHNT, CDR2 YENEEA. This CDR3 comprises 18 residues. The V segment lost 5 bases and the J segment 8 bases; nucleotides outside the gene matches: 13. Time point reported: blood 4 weeks post-SBRT, at nephrectomy. Treatment in this sample: 15 Gy SBRT to primary tumor, nephrectomy 4 weeks later. TCRdb's table, derived via immunoSEQ multiplex PCR, lists solely in-frame clones and lacks some. The data contain roughly 160,000 clones, 88% of them seen just once; the ten biggest clones take up approximately 10%.

This TCR was sampled from a woman between 45 and 60 years old with renal cell carcinoma. The chain employs TRBV11-3 and TRBJ2-1; 15 positions agree with TRBD2. This specimen was blood, taken from a patient whose treatment included radiotherapy and nephrectomy. CDR3 in DNA: TGTGCCAGCAGCGGGCGCCCCGGGACTAGCGGGGGGTGGGATGAGCAGTTCTTC. Residues: CASSGRPGTSGGWDEQFF.